The 10 T cell receptor beta chains below all came from one sample that was sequenced in a study of shared clonotypes between healthy human individuals. Clones were sequenced by immunoSEQ multiplex PCR, and TCRdb holds only the in-frame ones, with some missing. The data show some 630,000 clones, with about two thirds seen just once and 1.5% to 2% held by the top ten. Sequencing was done on a sample of memory CD4+ T cells sorted from blood. The subset was: CD45RA-negative fraction. These TCRs come from a woman aged 25 to 39 in good health.

This clone was counted only a few times. V and J are TRBV4-1 and TRBJ2-2; TRBD1 agrees at 11 bases. V shed 3 bases and J 10 bases; nucleotides not matched to a gene: 10. The germline V gene encodes CDR1 MGHRA and CDR2 YSYEKL. This CDR3 spans 16 amino acids. The CDR3 region has the DNA TGCGCCAGCAGCCACACCGGGACAGGGGGTAACGAGGAGCTGTTTTTT. Protein product: CASSHTGTGGNEELFF.

V gene TRBV27 combines with J gene TRBJ2-3; 7 positions agree with TRBD1. Germline CDR1 is MNHEY and CDR2 is SMNVEV (reference sequence). The CDR3 length is 15 residues. The J segment lost 7 bases and the V segment lost 5 bases, leaving 12 bases of the junction unmatched. The CDR3 protein is CASSGRQGKANTQYF. CDR3 in DNA: TGTGCCAGCAGTGGACGACAGGGAAAGGCGAATACGCAGTATTTT.

The CDR3 DNA sequence: TGTGCCAGCAGCTTCCGGGACAGGGGCACCGGGGAGCTGTTTTTT. Translated: CASSFRDRGTGELFF. This chain uses TRBV5-6 with TRBJ2-2, with 10 bases lining up with TRBD1. Losses at the gene ends were 2 bases for V and 4 bases for J; bases not matched to a gene: 2. The CDR3 loop spans 15 amino acids. Germline values: CDR1 SGHDT, CDR2 YYEEEE.

This chain's CDR3 is CASSSRPPYEQYF. As DNA, the CDR3 is TGTGCCAGCAGCTCCCGGCCGCCATACGAGCAGTACTTC. The V and J genes are TRBV7-2 and TRBJ2-7; D not resolved. There are 13 residues in the CDR3. Germline V lookup: CDR1 SGHTA, CDR2 FQGNSA. V lost 4 bases to trimming and J lost 4 bases, with 11 bases between them.

This clone was picked up a small number of times. This chain uses TRBV2 with TRBJ1-5; no clear D gene. There are 15 residues in the CDR3. V lost 7 bases, J lost 2 bases, and 15 bases lay in between. Germline CDR1 reads SNHLY; CDR2 reads FYNNEI. CDR3: CASKRTDHGNQPQHF. The CDR3 nucleotides are TGTGCCAGCAAACGGACTGACCACGGCAATCAGCCCCAGCATTTT.

The V gene is TRBV10-1, the J gene TRBJ2-1; 11 bases agree with TRBD1. V lost 5 bases, J lost 4 bases, and 4 bases stayed unmatched. The CDR3 spans 15 residues. Per germline, CDR1 WNHNN and CDR2 SYGVQD (reference sequence). The CDR3 DNA follows: TGCGCCAGCAGTCTGGGGACAGGGGGGTACAATGAGCAGTTCTTC. Translated: CASSLGTGGYNEQFF.

V and J are TRBV28 and TRBJ2-7; D unclear. V lost 2 bases and J lost 3, with 20 bases in between. CDR1 MDHEN and CDR2 SYDVKM come from the germline V gene. This CDR3 has 17 amino acids. Here the CDR3 DNA reads TGTGCCAGCAGTTTAGCGAAGAAAGGGCCAGCGTTCTACGAGCAGTACTTC. Protein product: CASSLAKKGPAFYEQYF.

As regards this clone: Other DNA sequences in this sample translate to the same CDR3. This chain uses TRBV19 with TRBJ2-3, with D perhaps given as TRBD1 or TRBD2 (5 bases each). V was shortened by 3 bases and J by 0 bases, with 10 bases between the two germline ends. This CDR3 is built from 15 residues. Germline V gene sequence: CDR1 LNHDA, CDR2 SQIVND (reference sequence). The CDR3 sequence: CASSIGTASTDTQYF. The CDR3 DNA is TGTGCCAGTAGTATTGGGACGGCTAGCACAGATACGCAGTATTTT.

There are a few counts of this clone. The rearrangement uses TRBV28 and TRBJ2-7; 7 bases agree with TRBD1. The CDR3 runs to 13 residues. The J segment lost 6 bases and the V segment lost 7 bases, leaving 9 bases of the junction unmatched. Germline V lookup: CDR1 MDHEN, CDR2 SYDVKM. CDR3 loop: CASTLNRGFEQYF. Written as DNA, the CDR3 is TGTGCCAGCACCTTGAACAGGGGATTCGAGCAGTACTTC.

The chain is built from TRBV11-2 and TRBJ2-2, with TRBD2 matching 10 bases. J gave up 5 bases and V 3 bases, and 6 bases lay outside the gene matches. The germline V gene has CDR1 SGHAT and CDR2 FQNNGV. The CDR3 runs 16 residues. The CDR3 sequence: CASSFEGTSATGELFF. CDR3 nucleotides: TGTGCCAGCAGCTTTGAGGGGACTAGCGCTACCGGGGAGCTGTTTTTT.